Following are 24 T cell receptor beta chains from one sample sequenced in a study of T cell repertoires in ileal Crohn's disease. Repertoires were generated with immunoSEQ multiplex PCR, while TCRdb's copy carries only in-frame clones and drops some. The data contain roughly 13,000 clones, approximately 70% of them seen just once; the ten biggest clones take up 5% to 7%. The sequencing sample was made of ileal tissue. These receptors originate from an adult with Crohn's disease.

This rearrangement joins TRBV9 to TRBJ1-3, with TRBD1 as a possible D gene (6 bases). CDR3 length: 16 residues. From germline, CDR1 is SGDLS and CDR2 YYNGEE. V lost 3 bases and J 3 bases, leaving 16 bases between the germline ends. CDR3 sequence reads: CASSALQGLSGNTIYF. The CDR3 DNA is TGTGCCAGCAGCGCCTTACAGGGCTTAAGTGGAAACACCATATATTTT.

This chain's CDR3 is CASSFLEVSYEQYF. The CDR3 bases are TGTGCCAGCAGCTTCCTGGAGGTATCCTACGAGCAGTACTTC. The chain has TRBV7-8 and TRBJ2-7; D might be TRBD2 (5 bases). Germline CDR1 reads SGHVS; CDR2 reads FQNEAQ. The CDR3 is made up of 14 amino acids. V lost 3 bases and J 1 base, leaving 10 bases between the germline ends.

This sequence joins TRBV27 and TRBJ1-4; TRBD1 agrees at 10 bases. V lost 5 bases and J lost 5; bases outside the gene matches: 5. Germline V gene data show CDR1 as MNHEY and CDR2 as SMNVEV (reference sequence). CDR3 length equals 15 residues. CDR3 in DNA: TGTGCCAGCAGTCCTGGGACAGGGGTAAATGAAAAACTGTTTTTT. Protein: CASSPGTGVNEKLFF.

V usage is TRBV11-1 and J usage is TRBJ2-3, with 10 bases identical to TRBD1. Germline CDR1 reads SGHAT; CDR2 reads FQDESV (reference sequence). The ends lost 1 base at V and 3 bases at J; junction bases unmatched: 4. CDR3 length: 16 amino acids. The CDR3 here is CASSLGPGQGTDTQYF. In DNA form, the CDR3 reads TGTGCCAGCAGCTTAGGGCCGGGACAGGGGACAGATACGCAGTATTTT.

The genes are TRBV19 and TRBJ2-3; D is unresolved. V was pared by 6 bases and J by 4 bases, with 11 bases between. The CDR3 has 13 residues. Looked up from germline, CDR1 is LNHDA and CDR2 is SQIVND (reference sequence). The CDR3 DNA is TGTGCCAGTAGCAGGCTACATCCAGATACGCAGTATTTT. Translation: CASSRLHPDTQYF.

This rearrangement joins TRBV6-1 to TRBJ1-5, with 7 bases that match TRBD1. In germline, CDR1 is MNHNS, CDR2 SASEGT. V trimming: 8 bases; J trimming: 0 bases; junction bases outside the gene matches: 4. The CDR3 is 14 amino acids. The CDR3 coding sequence is TGTGCCAGCCTGGGACAGCTTAGCAATCAGCCCCAGCATTTT. Protein sequence: CASLGQLSNQPQHF.

This clone has just a few counts. The chain recombines TRBV10-3 with TRBJ1-4, with D maybe TRBD1 (5 bases). In germline, CDR1 is ENHRY, CDR2 SYGVKD. V lost 2 bases and J 8 bases, leaving 12 bases between the germline ends. The CDR3 is 14 amino acids. The CDR3 nucleotides read TGTGCCATCAGTGAGCGGGGCGCCGAAGAAAAACTGTTTTTT. Its protein is CAISERGAEEKLFF.

The table lists this clone with a few counts. V gene TRBV7-2 combines with J gene TRBJ2-7, with D possibly matching TRBD1 (5 bases). Per the germline V gene, CDR1 is SGHTA and CDR2 is FQGNSA. The CDR3 spans 15 residues. V gave up 1 base and J gave up 6 bases, with 16 bases separating them. The CDR3 DNA sequence: TGTGCCAGCAGCTTAGGTTGGGGCGCTCAAGGCGAGCAGTACTTC. Amino acids: CASSLGWGAQGEQYF.

The chain uses TRBV2 and TRBJ2-7; 7 bases match TRBD1. J lost 3 bases, V lost 7 bases, and 9 bases had no gene match. The CDR3 has 14 residues. The germline CDR1 and CDR2 sequences are SNHLY and FYNNEI. CDR3 sequence (DNA): TGTGCCAGCAACCCTCAGGGACAGTTCTACGAGCAGTACTTC. This translates into CASNPQGQFYEQYF.

This rearrangement joins TRBV6-1 to TRBJ2-4; TRBD1 aligns across 8 bases. Germline CDR1 MNHNS, CDR2 SASEGT. After removal of 7 bases from V and 11 bases from J, the junction contained 13 bases not matched to a gene. The CDR3 covers 14 residues. This CDR3 is CASNMDRVSGFQYF. In DNA form, the CDR3 reads TGTGCCAGCAATATGGACAGGGTTAGCGGATTTCAGTACTTC.

The chain is built from TRBV10-1 and TRBJ2-1; D could derive from TRBD1 or TRBD2 (5 bases each). V lost 8 bases and J 7 bases, leaving 15 bases between the germline ends. The CDR3 totals 13 residues. The germline V gene encodes CDR1 WNHNN and CDR2 SYGVQD (reference sequence). In DNA, the CDR3 is TGCGCCAGCGGTGGGGGAGCCGGGAATGAGCAGTTCTTC. Its translation is CASGGGAGNEQFF.

The chain combines TRBV15 with TRBJ2-1, with 7 bases matching TRBD1. V gave up 0 bases and J gave up 2 bases; unmatched junction bases: 7. Germline CDR1 is LNHNV and CDR2 is YYDKDF (reference sequence). The CDR3 runs 17 residues. The CDR3 is CATSRDWLQGAYNEQFF. The CDR3 DNA reads TGTGCCACCAGCAGAGATTGGCTGCAGGGGGCCTACAATGAGCAGTTCTTC.

As regards this clone: The sample holds other DNA sequences that translate to the same CDR3. The chain employs TRBV5-5 and TRBJ1-1; the D is unclear. The CDR3 is 13 amino acids. V lost 2 bases, J lost 1 base, and 6 bases lay in between. CDR1 is SGHKS, CDR2 YYEKEE, per germline (reference sequence). CDR3 in DNA: TGTGCCAGCAGCTTCGGATCGAACACTGAAGCTTTCTTT. Translated: CASSFGSNTEAFF.

The rearrangement uses TRBV12-5 and TRBJ2-3; 7 bases agree with TRBD2. Germline CDR1 is LGHNT and CDR2 is FRNRAP. This CDR3 has 13 amino acids. The CDR3 spells CALSSGGSDTQYF. The DNA for the CDR3 is TGTGCCCTTTCCTCGGGGGGTTCAGATACGCAGTATTTT.

V and J are TRBV18 and TRBJ2-1; a possible D gene is TRBD1 (6 bases). V lost 0 bases, J lost 8 bases, and 14 bases lay in between. Looked up from germline, CDR1 is KGHSH and CDR2 is LQKENI. The CDR3 has 15 residues. The CDR3 DNA follows: TGTGCCAGCTCACCACCTATCCAGGGGTTCGATGAGCAGTTCTTC. This encodes CASSPPIQGFDEQFF.

The chain combines TRBV25-1 with TRBJ1-4; a weak D match, TRBD1 (6 bases). Trimming took off 7 bases at V and 2 bases at J, with 11 bases between the two ends. CDR1 is MGHDK, CDR2 SYGVNS, per germline. The CDR3 consists of 14 residues. Here the CDR3 reads CASTPGHTNEKLFF. The CDR3 DNA reads TGTGCCAGCACCCCGGGACACACTAATGAAAAACTGTTTTTT.

CDR3 bases: TGCAGCGTTGTGGGGGTAGGCACTGAAGCTTTCTTT. This encodes CSVVGVGTEAFF. This rearrangement joins TRBV29-1 to TRBJ1-1; TRBD1 might be the D (5 bases). V shed 4 bases and J shed 4 bases, with 10 bases lying between them. The CDR3 consists of 12 residues. CDR1 SQVTM and CDR2 ANQGSEA come from the germline V gene.

The rearrangement uses TRBV5-6 and TRBJ1-1, with D unclear. The CDR3 sequence is 12 residues long. CDR1 is SGHDT and CDR2 is YYEEEE in the germline V gene. V was clipped by 4 bases and J by 3 bases, with 7 bases between them. The CDR3 DNA follows: TGTGCCAGCAGCCTCCTTTACACTGAAGCTTTCTTT. Translation: CASSLLYTEAFF.

CDR3 sequence: CASSPLAGANIQYF. The CDR3 DNA follows: TGTGCCAGCTCACCCCTAGCGGGGGCAAACATTCAGTACTTC. The J gene is TRBJ2-4, the V gene TRBV18, with 10 positions matching TRBD2. Trimming removed 3 bases from V and 6 bases from J; junction bases left unmatched: 2. Germline V gene lookup returns CDR1 KGHSH and CDR2 LQKENI. This CDR3 spans 14 amino acids. The variable domain in full, completed from reference TRBV18 and TRBJ2-4, reads NAGVMQNPRHLVRRRGQEARLRCSPMKGHSHVYWYRQLPEEGLKFMVYLQKENIIDESGMPKERFSAEFPKEGPSILRIQQVVRGDSAAYFCASSPLAGANIQYFGAGTRLSVL.

The rearrangement uses TRBV6-5 and TRBJ2-4, with D maybe TRBD2 (5 bases). V was shortened by 5 bases and J by 0 bases, with 11 bases between the two germline ends. Germline V gene sequence: CDR1 MNHEY, CDR2 SVGAGI. CDR3 length equals 15 residues. The CDR3 reads CASSTEGLAKNIQYF. Here the CDR3 DNA reads TGTGCCAGCAGTACTGAGGGTCTAGCCAAAAACATTCAGTACTTC.

This rearrangement joins TRBV18 to TRBJ2-4; D is unclear. Germline CDR1 reads KGHSH; CDR2 reads LQKENI. This CDR3 spans 18 amino acids. Deletions cut 0 bases from V and 0 bases from J, with 15 bases between. The CDR3 here is CASSPPRKQNLAKNIQYF. The CDR3 DNA follows: TGTGCCAGCTCACCACCCAGAAAACAGAACCTAGCCAAAAACATTCAGTACTTC. Combining the CDR3 with reference TRBV18 and TRBJ2-4 gives the whole variable domain NAGVMQNPRHLVRRRGQEARLRCSPMKGHSHVYWYRQLPEEGLKFMVYLQKENIIDESGMPKERFSAEFPKEGPSILRIQQVVRGDSAAYFCASSPPRKQNLAKNIQYFGAGTRLSVL.

This chain connects TRBV19 to TRBJ1-2; possible D gene TRBD1, 5 bases. V was pared by 6 bases and J by 1 base, with 9 bases between. This CDR3 region has 13 residues. In germline, CDR1 is LNHDA, CDR2 SQIVND (reference sequence). As DNA, the CDR3 is TGTGCCAGTAGACTGGACAATAACTATGGCTACACCTTC. Its protein is CASRLDNNYGYTF.

The V and J genes are TRBV5-1 and TRBJ2-1, with TRBD2 as a possible D gene (5 bases). Trimming took 0 bases from V and 5 from J, leaving 15 bases between them. The CDR3 consists of 16 residues. Germline V gene lookup returns CDR1 SGHRS and CDR2 YFSETQ. The CDR3 nucleotides are TGCGCCAGCAGCTTGGCCGCCAGCGGAACCCACAATGAGCAGTTCTTC. Encoded protein: CASSLAASGTHNEQFF.

This clone was recorded once. The rearrangement uses TRBV4-1 and TRBJ1-2, with a tentative D call TRBD1 (6 bases). This CDR3 has 14 residues. Germline V gene lookup returns CDR1 MGHRA and CDR2 YSYEKL. Trimming stripped 3 bases from V and 8 bases from J, with 16 bases between. The CDR3 nucleotides are TGCGCCAGCAGCCATGGGGGCAAGTTGGACGGCTACACCTTC. It yields the protein CASSHGGKLDGYTF.